These T cell receptor beta chains were read from a single sample in a study of shared clonotypes between healthy human individuals. Using immunoSEQ multiplex PCR, the repertoire was profiled, and TCRdb retains in-frame clones only, with some absent. The sample carries some 2.4 million clones, roughly 93% recorded once. The specimen sequenced was naive CD4+ T cells from PBMCs. The receptors here all came from a man younger than 35 in good health. Some clones in this sample may be carry-over from other donors' samples. The CDR3 runs from the conserved cysteine through the conserved F or W. A D gene is named only where the DNA matches it firmly. A clone size is listed for some rows: how often the clone was seen (once, few, many), or a class if it is expanded.

CDR3,DNA,V,D,size,J
CASSLEVVRYEQYF,TGTGCCAGCAGCTTAGAAGTAGTCCGGTACGAGCAGTACTTC,TRBV7-2,-,-,TRBJ2-7
CASSLVGTSGEAFF,TGTGCCAGCAGCTTAGTTGGGACATCAGGTGAAGCTTTCTTT,TRBV7-8,-,-,TRBJ1-1
CASSDAGRLNTGELFF,TGTGCCAGCAGCGACGCCGGAAGACTGAACACCGGGGAGCTGTTTTTT,TRBV5-4,-,-,TRBJ2-2
CASSQFANYGYTF,TGTGCCAGCAGCCAATTCGCTAACTATGGCTACACCTTC,TRBV14,-,-,TRBJ1-2
CAISELTSGGGNEQFF,TGTGCCATCAGTGAATTGACTAGCGGGGGGGGCAATGAGCAGTTCTTC,TRBV10-3,TRBD2,-,TRBJ2-1
CASSLEGSGNTIYF,TGCGCCAGCAGCTTGGAAGGCTCCGGAAACACCATATATTTT,TRBV5-1,-,-,TRBJ1-3
CASSHPDGIEAFF,TGCGCCAGCAGCCACCCGGACGGAATTGAAGCTTTCTTT,TRBV4-3,-,-,TRBJ1-1
CASSVAPRQPQHF,TGTGCCAGCAGCGTAGCCCCTCGACAGCCCCAGCATTTT,TRBV9,-,-,TRBJ1-5
CASSEWVAATDTQYF,TGTGCCAGCAGCGAGTGGGTAGCGGCGACAGATACGCAGTATTTT,TRBV7-9,-,-,TRBJ2-3
CASSSPSDGNNEQFF,TGTGCCAGCAGCTCCCCCAGTGATGGGAACAATGAGCAGTTCTTC,TRBV7-9,-,-,TRBJ2-1
CASSHGDRGLGVAFF,TGTGCCAGCAGCCACGGGGACAGGGGGCTGGGGGTAGCTTTCTTT,TRBV13,TRBD1,once,TRBJ1-1
CASSTGLAGITDTQYF,TGTGCCAGCAGCACGGGACTAGCGGGAATCACAGATACGCAGTATTTT,TRBV7-9,TRBD2,-,TRBJ2-3
CASSLGWQVLNTEAFF,TGTGCCAGCAGCTTGGGGTGGCAGGTTTTGAACACTGAAGCTTTCTTT,TRBV5-5,-,-,TRBJ1-1
CASSLDQGRAQHF,TGTGCCAGCAGCTTAGACCAGGGCAGGGCCCAGCATTTT,TRBV7-9,-,-,TRBJ1-5
CASREQGTGNTIYF,TGTGCCAGCAGGGAACAGGGTACTGGAAACACCATATATTTT,TRBV28,-,-,TRBJ1-3
CASSPDGTANTEAFF,TGTGCCAGCTCACCCGACGGGACGGCGAACACTGAAGCTTTCTTT,TRBV18,-,once,TRBJ1-1